A selection of T cell receptor beta chains follows, all from one sample in a study of blood T cell repertoires in COVID-19. The protocol was immunoSEQ multiplex PCR, while the TCRdb copy is restricted to in-frame clones and leaves out a portion. The data show approximately 170,000 clones, with approximately 75% seen just once and about a tenth held by the top ten. The sample comprised peripheral blood. The receptors stem from a human donor in a cohort sampled during active COVID-19. CDR3s include the opening cysteine and the closing phenylalanine or tryptophan. A D gene is named only where the DNA matches it firmly.

j_call,v_call,d_call,cdr3_aa
TRBJ1-4,TRBV11-2,TRBD1,CASSFGTGSEKLFF
TRBJ2-5,TRBV18,.,CASLRSGVQETQYF
TRBJ2-7,TRBV18,.,CASSAGYYEQYF
TRBJ2-3,TRBV6-4,TRBD1,CASSDSGGPDTQYF
TRBJ1-5,TRBV28,TRBD1,CASSSYAGTGAQPQHF
TRBJ2-1,TRBV18,.,CASSFGSYNEQFF
TRBJ1-5,TRBV10-2,.,CASNAPGWNQPQHF
TRBJ1-4,TRBV6-5,.,CAGQDSTNEKLFF
TRBJ2-1,TRBV24-1,.,CATSAPGSSYNEQFF
TRBJ1-3,TRBV7-2,.,CASSERPGNTIYF
TRBJ2-7,TRBV24-1,TRBD1,CATSDDRAYEQYF
TRBJ1-1,TRBV18,TRBD1,CASSPMTGNMNTEAFF
TRBJ1-4,TRBV10-3,TRBD1,CAISGNPTTGDEKLFF
TRBJ2-5,TRBV10-2,TRBD1,CASSPTGGRETQYF
TRBJ2-4,TRBV18,.,CASSPEGNPGLRYF
TRBJ2-1,TRBV10-1,TRBD2,CASIPGLAGGNRDEQFF
TRBJ2-4,TRBV5-5,TRBD2,CASSSGLAVAKNIQYF
TRBJ2-1,TRBV12-5,TRBD2,CASGLVSLAGGNEQFF
TRBJ1-3,TRBV28,TRBD1,CASSLGGQGPGNTIYF
TRBJ2-7,TRBV7-8,TRBD2,CASSLGTSYSYEQYF
TRBJ1-6,TRBV12-3/TRBV12-4,.,CASSITGSSPLHF
TRBJ2-3,TRBV5-4,TRBD2,CASSPSGRGTDTQYF
TRBJ1-1,TRBV3-1/TRBV3-2,.,CASSPNRNTEAFF
TRBJ2-3,TRBV9,.,CASSVAGGTASDTQYF
TRBJ2-2,TRBV9,TRBD1,CASSPRQGPGTGELFF
TRBJ2-1,TRBV10-3,TRBD1,CAISESTGFDEQFF
TRBJ1-5,TRBV30,.,CAWSLSDNQPQHF
TRBJ2-1,TRBV29-1,.,CSVSLAPGDNEQFF
TRBJ2-7,TRBV6-5,TRBD1,CASSYQGQGTYEQYF
TRBJ2-7,TRBV28,.,CASSPRQDGYEQYF
TRBJ2-5,TRBV7-9,TRBD2,CASSLEVGGGETQYF
TRBJ2-7,TRBV7-3,.,CASSSQGGYSYEQYF
TRBJ1-5,TRBV19,.,CASRAVRLSNQPQHF
TRBJ2-7,TRBV27,.,CASSRSLRYEQYF
TRBJ2-7,TRBV29-1,.,CSARRGTPTSYEQYF
TRBJ2-7,TRBV11-2,.,CASSLDLEGSYEQYF
TRBJ2-3,TRBV19,.,CAGSRGLGGTDTQYF
TRBJ2-3,TRBV7-8,TRBD2,CASSLSSGGPVVDTQYF
TRBJ2-3,TRBV5-1,TRBD2,CASSLGGTSGRVSGTQYF
TRBJ2-7,TRBV28,.,CASSLVGEDYEQYF
TRBJ2-1,TRBV7-8,TRBD2,CASSYSGGAVNEQFF
TRBJ2-7,TRBV30,TRBD2,CAWSVAGVQLYEQYF
TRBJ2-1,TRBV4-1,TRBD2,CASSQGDARGSENEQFF
TRBJ1-1,TRBV19,.,CASSNREEEAFF
TRBJ2-1,TRBV11-1,TRBD2,CASSPGAGVSYNEQFF
TRBJ2-2,TRBV5-4,.,CASSLGQWDTGELFF
TRBJ1-2,TRBV6-5,TRBD1,CASTLGTGHDYGYTF
TRBJ1-5,TRBV28,.,CASTTGSAGNQPQHF